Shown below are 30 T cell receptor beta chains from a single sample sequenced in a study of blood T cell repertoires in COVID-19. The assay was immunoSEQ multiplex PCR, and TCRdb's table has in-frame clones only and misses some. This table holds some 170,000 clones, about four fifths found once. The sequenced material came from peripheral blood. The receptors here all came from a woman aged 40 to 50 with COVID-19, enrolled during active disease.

The CDR3 protein is CASSPSYPRDSSSYEQYF. In DNA form, the CDR3 reads TGTGCCAGCAGCCCAAGTTACCCCCGGGACTCTAGCTCCTACGAGCAGTACTTC. V usage is TRBV7-6 and J usage is TRBJ2-7; D may be TRBD2 (6 bases). The CDR3 sequence is 18 residues long. V lost 5 bases and J 0 bases, leaving 23 bases between the germline ends. The germline CDR1 and CDR2 sequences are SGHVS and FNYEAQ.

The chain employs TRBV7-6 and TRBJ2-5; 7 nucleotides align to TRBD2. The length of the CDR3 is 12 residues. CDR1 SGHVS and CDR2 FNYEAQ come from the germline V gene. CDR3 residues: CASAGDVETQYF. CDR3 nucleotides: TGTGCAAGCGCGGGAGACGTTGAGACCCAGTACTTC.

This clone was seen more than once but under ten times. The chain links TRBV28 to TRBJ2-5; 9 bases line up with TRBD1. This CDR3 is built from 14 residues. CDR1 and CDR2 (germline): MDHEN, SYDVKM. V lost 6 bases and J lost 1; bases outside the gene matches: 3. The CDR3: CASRNRGLQETQYF. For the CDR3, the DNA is TGTGCCAGCAGGAACAGGGGGCTCCAAGAGACCCAGTACTTC.

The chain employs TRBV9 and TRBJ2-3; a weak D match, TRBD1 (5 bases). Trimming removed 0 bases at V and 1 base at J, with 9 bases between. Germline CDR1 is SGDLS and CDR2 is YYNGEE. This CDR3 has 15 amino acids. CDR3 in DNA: TGTGCCAGCAGCGTAGCGCCAGGGCGCACAGATACGCAGTATTTT. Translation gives CASSVAPGRTDTQYF.

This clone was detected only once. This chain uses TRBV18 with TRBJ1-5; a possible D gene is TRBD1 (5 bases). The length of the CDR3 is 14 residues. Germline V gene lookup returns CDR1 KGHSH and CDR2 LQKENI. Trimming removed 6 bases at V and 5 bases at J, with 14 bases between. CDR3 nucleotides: TGTGCCAGCTCTCGGCGGGGAGGGGATCAGCCCCAGCATTTT. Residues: CASSRRGGDQPQHF.

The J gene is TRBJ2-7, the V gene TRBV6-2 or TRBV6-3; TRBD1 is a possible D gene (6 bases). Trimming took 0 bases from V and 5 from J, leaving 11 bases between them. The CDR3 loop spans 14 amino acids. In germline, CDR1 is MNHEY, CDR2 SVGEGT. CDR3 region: CASSYSTRGHEQYF. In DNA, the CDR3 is TGTGCCAGCAGTTACTCGACCAGGGGCCACGAGCAGTACTTC.

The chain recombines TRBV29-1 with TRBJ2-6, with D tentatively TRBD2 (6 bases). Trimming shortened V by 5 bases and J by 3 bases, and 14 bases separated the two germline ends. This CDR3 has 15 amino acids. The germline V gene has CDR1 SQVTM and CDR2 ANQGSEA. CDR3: CSVRKGGSGANVLTF. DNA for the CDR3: TGCAGCGTTAGGAAGGGAGGTAGTGGGGCCAACGTCCTGACTTTC.

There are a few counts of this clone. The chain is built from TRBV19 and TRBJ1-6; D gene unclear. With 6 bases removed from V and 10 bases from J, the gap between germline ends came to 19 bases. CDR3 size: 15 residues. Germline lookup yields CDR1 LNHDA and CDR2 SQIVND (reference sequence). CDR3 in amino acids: CASSYLVRGNSPLHF. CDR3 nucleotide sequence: TGTGCCAGTAGCTACCTGGTACGGGGAAACTCACCCCTCCACTTT.

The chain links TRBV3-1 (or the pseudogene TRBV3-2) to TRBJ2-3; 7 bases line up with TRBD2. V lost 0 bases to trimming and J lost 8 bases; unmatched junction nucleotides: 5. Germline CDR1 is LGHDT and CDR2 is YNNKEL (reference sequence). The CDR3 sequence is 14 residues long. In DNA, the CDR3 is TGTGCCAGCAGCCAAGATTGGGGGAGGGGTACGCAGTATTTT. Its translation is CASSQDWGRGTQYF.

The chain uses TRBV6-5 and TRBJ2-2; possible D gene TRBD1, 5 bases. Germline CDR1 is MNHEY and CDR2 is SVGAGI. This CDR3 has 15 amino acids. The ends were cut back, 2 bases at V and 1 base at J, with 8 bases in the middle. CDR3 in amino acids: CASSYDSRNTGELFF. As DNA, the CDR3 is TGTGCCAGCAGTTACGACAGCCGGAACACCGGGGAGCTGTTTTTT.

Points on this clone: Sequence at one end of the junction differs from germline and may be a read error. CDR3 nucleotides: TGTGCCAGCAGCCAGCTAACCGGGACAGGGGGGAACCCTGAAGCTTTCTTT. Its protein product is CASSQLTGTGGNPEAFF. This sequence joins TRBV3-1 (or the pseudogene TRBV3-2) and TRBJ1-1; 11 bases map to TRBD1. Germline V lookup: CDR1 LGHDT, CDR2 YNNKEL (reference sequence). The CDR3 length is 17 residues.

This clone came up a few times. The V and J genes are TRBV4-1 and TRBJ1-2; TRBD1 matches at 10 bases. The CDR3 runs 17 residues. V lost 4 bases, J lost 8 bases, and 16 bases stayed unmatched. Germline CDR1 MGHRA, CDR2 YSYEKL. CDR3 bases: TGCGCCAGCAGCCCCCGCCGGGGACAGGGGCCGTCATTCGGCTACACCTTC. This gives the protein CASSPRRGQGPSFGYTF.

In nucleotides, the CDR3 is TGTGCCAGTAGTATAGTCAGGGGAGCTGGGAACACTGAAGCTTTCTTT. Translated: CASSIVRGAGNTEAFF. The chain uses TRBV19 and TRBJ1-1; possibly TRBD1 for D (6 bases). The V end lost 1 base, the J end lost 1 base, and 13 bases lay between the germline ends. The germline gives CDR1 LNHDA, CDR2 SQIVND (reference sequence). The CDR3 extends over 16 amino acids.

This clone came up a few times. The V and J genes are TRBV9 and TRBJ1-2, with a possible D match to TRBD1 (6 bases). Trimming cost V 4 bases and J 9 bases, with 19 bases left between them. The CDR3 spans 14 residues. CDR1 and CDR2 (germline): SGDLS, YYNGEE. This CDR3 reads CASSPGGQYSRYTF. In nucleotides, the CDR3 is TGTGCCAGCAGCCCCGGTGGACAGTATAGTCGCTACACCTTC.

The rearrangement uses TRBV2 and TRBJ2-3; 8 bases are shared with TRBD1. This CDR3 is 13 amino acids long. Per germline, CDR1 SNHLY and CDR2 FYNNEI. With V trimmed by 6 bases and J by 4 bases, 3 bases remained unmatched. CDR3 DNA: TGTGCCAGCAGCGACAGGGGCCCAGATACGCAGTATTTT. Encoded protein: CASSDRGPDTQYF.

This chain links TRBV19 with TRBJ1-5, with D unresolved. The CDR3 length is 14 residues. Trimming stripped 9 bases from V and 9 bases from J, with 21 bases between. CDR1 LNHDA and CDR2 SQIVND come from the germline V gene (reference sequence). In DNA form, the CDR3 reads TGTGCCAGCTCCCCCCGGGAGCAATACCGGCCCCAGCATTTT. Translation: CASSPREQYRPQHF.

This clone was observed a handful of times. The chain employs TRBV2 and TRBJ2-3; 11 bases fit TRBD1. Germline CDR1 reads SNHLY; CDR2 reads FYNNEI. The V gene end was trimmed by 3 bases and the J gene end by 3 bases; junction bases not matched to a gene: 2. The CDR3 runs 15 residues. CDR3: CASSEDRGRTDTQYF. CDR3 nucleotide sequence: TGTGCCAGCAGTGAGGACAGGGGGCGGACAGATACGCAGTATTTT.

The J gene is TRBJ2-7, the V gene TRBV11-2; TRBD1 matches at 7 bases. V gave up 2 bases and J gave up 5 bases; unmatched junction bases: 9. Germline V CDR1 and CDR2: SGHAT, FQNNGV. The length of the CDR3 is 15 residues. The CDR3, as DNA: TGTGCCAGCAGCTTACCAAGCGACAGGGCCGACGAGCAGTACTTC. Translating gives CASSLPSDRADEQYF.

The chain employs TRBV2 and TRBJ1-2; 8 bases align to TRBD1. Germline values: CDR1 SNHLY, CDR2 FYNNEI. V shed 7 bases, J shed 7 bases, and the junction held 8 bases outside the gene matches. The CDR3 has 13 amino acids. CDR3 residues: CASKETGAGGYTF. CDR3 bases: TGTGCCAGCAAGGAGACAGGGGCGGGTGGCTACACCTTC. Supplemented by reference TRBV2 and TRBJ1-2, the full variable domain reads EPEVTQTPSHQVTQMGQEVILRCVPISNHLYFYWYRQILGQKVEFLVSFYNNEISEKSEIFDDQFSVERPDGSNFTLKIRSTKLEDSAMYFCASKETGAGGYTFGSGTRLTVV.

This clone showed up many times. The DNA for the CDR3 is TGCAGCGTTGCCGGCGGGAGGTACAATGAGCAGTTCTTC. Its protein is CSVAGGRYNEQFF. The chain carries TRBV29-1 and TRBJ2-1; 8 nucleotides align to TRBD2. With V trimmed by 4 bases and J by 4 bases, 3 bases remained unmatched. Germline CDR1 SQVTM, CDR2 ANQGSEA. The CDR3 runs 13 residues.

CDR3 region: CARFGTVFTGELFF. The CDR3 nucleotides are TGTGCCCGCTTCGGGACAGTTTTCACCGGGGAGCTGTTTTTT. V is TRBV7-4 and J is TRBJ2-2, with 7 bases that match TRBD1. Germline CDR1 SGHVT, CDR2 SQSDAQ. The CDR3 runs 14 residues. The V and J ends lost 11 bases and 4 bases, in that order; junction bases with no gene match: 10.

The CDR3 region is CASSPPAGRINNEQFF. Written as DNA, the CDR3 is TGTGCCAGCTCACCACCGGCCGGGAGGATCAACAATGAGCAGTTCTTC. J is TRBJ2-1 and V is TRBV18; TRBD2 matches at 7 bases. The length of the CDR3 is 16 residues. The germline V gene has CDR1 KGHSH and CDR2 LQKENI. The J segment lost 5 bases and the V segment lost 0 bases, leaving 7 bases of the junction unmatched.

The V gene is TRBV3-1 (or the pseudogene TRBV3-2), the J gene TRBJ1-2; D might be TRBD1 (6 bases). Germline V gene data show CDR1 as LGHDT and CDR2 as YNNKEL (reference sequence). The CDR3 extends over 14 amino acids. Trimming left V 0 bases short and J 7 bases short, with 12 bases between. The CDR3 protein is CASSQDEGGGGYTF. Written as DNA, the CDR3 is TGTGCCAGCAGCCAAGATGAAGGGGGGGGTGGCTACACCTTC.

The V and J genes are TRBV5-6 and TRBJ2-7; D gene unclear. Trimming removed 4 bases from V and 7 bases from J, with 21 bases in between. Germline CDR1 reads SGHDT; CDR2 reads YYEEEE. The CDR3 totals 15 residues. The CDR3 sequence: CASSPLHPGAGEQYF. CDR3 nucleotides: TGTGCCAGCAGCCCCCTTCATCCTGGAGCCGGAGAGCAGTACTTC.

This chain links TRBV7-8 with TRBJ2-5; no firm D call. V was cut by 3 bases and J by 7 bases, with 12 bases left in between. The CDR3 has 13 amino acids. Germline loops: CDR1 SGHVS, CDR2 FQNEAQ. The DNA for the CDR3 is TGTGCCAGCAGCTTGGTGGCCCTAGGGACCCAGTACTTC. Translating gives CASSLVALGTQYF. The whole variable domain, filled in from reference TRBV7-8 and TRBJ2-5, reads GAGVSQSPRYKVAKRGQDVALRCDPISGHVSLFWYQQALGQGPEFLTYFQNEAQLDKSGLPSDRFFAERPEGSVSTLKIQRTQQEDSAVYLCASSLVALGTQYFGPGTRLLVL.

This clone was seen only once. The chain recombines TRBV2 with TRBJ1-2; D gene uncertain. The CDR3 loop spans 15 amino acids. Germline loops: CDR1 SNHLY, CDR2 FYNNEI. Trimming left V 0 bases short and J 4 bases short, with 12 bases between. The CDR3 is CASSEAASGVYGYTF. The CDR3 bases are TGTGCCAGCAGTGAAGCTGCTTCGGGTGTCTATGGCTACACCTTC.

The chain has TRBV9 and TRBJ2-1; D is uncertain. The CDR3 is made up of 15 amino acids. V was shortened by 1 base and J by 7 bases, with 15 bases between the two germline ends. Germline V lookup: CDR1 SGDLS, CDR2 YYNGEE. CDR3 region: CASSVSFGPENEQFF. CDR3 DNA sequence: TGTGCCAGCAGCGTATCTTTTGGGCCAGAAAATGAGCAGTTCTTC. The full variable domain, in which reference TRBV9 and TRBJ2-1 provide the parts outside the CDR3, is DSGVTQTPKHLITATGQRVTLRCSPRSGDLSVYWYQQSLDQGLQFLIQYYNGEERAKGNILERFSAQQFPDLHSELNLSSLELGDSALYFCASSVSFGPENEQFFGPGTRLTVL.

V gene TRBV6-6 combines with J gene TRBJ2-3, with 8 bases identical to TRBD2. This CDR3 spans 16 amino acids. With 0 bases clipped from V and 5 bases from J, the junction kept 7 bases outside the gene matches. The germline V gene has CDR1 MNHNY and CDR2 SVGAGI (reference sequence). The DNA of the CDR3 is TGTGCCAGCAGTTACTCTTTAGCGGGGCGGGGAGATACGCAGTATTTT. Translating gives CASSYSLAGRGDTQYF.

CDR3 DNA: TGTGCCAGCAGCTTAAGAGCGGGGGGGCCCAAGGAGCAGTTCTTC. Its translation: CASSLRAGGPKEQFF. The V call is TRBV7-3, the J call TRBJ2-1; 10 bases match TRBD2. CDR1 and CDR2 (germline): SGHTA, FQGTGA. The V segment lost 1 base and the J segment 10 bases; nucleotides outside the gene matches: 7. The CDR3 contains 15 residues.

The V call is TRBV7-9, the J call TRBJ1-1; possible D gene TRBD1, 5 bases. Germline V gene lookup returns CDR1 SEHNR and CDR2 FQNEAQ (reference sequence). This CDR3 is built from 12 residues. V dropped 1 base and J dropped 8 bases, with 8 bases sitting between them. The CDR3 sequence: CASSLEKGEAFF. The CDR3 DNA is TGTGCCAGCAGCTTAGAGAAGGGGGAAGCTTTCTTT.